One sample yielded the 6 T cell receptor beta chains listed below, sequenced in a study of shared clonotypes between healthy human individuals. Clones were sequenced by immunoSEQ multiplex PCR, and TCRdb holds only the in-frame ones, with some missing. Among 2,500,000 or so clones listed, about 92% were seen once. Sequenced sample: naive CD4+ T cells sorted from blood. Documented subset: CD45RA+ positively selected. The receptors stem from a man aged 18 to 29 in good health.

The chain recombines TRBV5-6 with TRBJ2-1, with a possible D match to TRBD2 (5 bases). Trimming shortened V by 2 bases and J by 3 bases, and 9 bases separated the two germline ends. Germline V gene sequence: CDR1 SGHDT, CDR2 YYEEEE. The CDR3 covers 14 residues. Written as DNA, the CDR3 is TGTGCCAGCAGCTTCGCCGGGGTCTACAATGAGCAGTTCTTC. It yields the protein CASSFAGVYNEQFF.

The V and J genes are TRBV5-8 and TRBJ1-5; 9 bases line up with TRBD1. The germline V gene encodes CDR1 SGHTS and CDR2 YDEGEE. This CDR3 contains 16 residues. V was pared by 1 base and J by 3 bases, with 5 bases of the junction left unmatched. CDR3 residues: CASSLWGQGTNQPQHF. Here the CDR3 DNA reads TGTGCCAGCAGCTTGTGGGGACAGGGAACCAATCAGCCCCAGCATTTT.

A remark on this clone: Different DNA sequences within this sample yield the same CDR3. The chain uses TRBV28 and TRBJ1-1; D is possibly TRBD1 (6 bases). The CDR3 is made up of 14 amino acids. V gave up 6 bases and J gave up 5 bases, with 16 bases separating them. CDR1 is MDHEN, CDR2 SYDVKM, per germline. The CDR3 is CASSLGGAGTEAFF. The CDR3 DNA is TGTGCCAGCAGCCTTGGGGGCGCGGGAACTGAAGCTTTCTTT.

This clone came up once. The gene calls are TRBV29-1 and TRBJ2-5, with 9 bases lining up with TRBD2. V lost 7 bases and J lost 5; bases outside the gene matches: 8. Germline CDR1 and CDR2: SQVTM and ANQGSEA. The CDR3 is 13 amino acids. The CDR3 reads CSGSSGGLETQYF. The CDR3 DNA follows: TGCAGCGGCTCCAGCGGGGGGCTCGAGACCCAGTACTTC.

This clone was observed a single time. This sequence joins TRBV10-3 and TRBJ1-4; D is ambiguous. This CDR3 spans 13 amino acids. Looked up from germline, CDR1 is ENHRY and CDR2 is SYGVKD. Between the trimmed V and J ends, which lost 6 bases and 7 bases, there was a span of 12 bases. The CDR3 sequence: CAISLFRGEKLFF. CDR3 coding DNA: TGTGCCATCAGCCTTTTTAGAGGTGAAAAACTGTTTTTT.

The CDR3 protein is CASSTLSLAGAYEQYF. Here the CDR3 DNA reads TGTGCCAGTAGCACCCTCTCCCTAGCGGGAGCCTACGAGCAGTACTTC. This rearrangement joins TRBV19 to TRBJ2-7, with TRBD2 matching over 10 bases. Germline V gives CDR1 LNHDA, CDR2 SQIVND (reference sequence). J gave up 2 bases and V 6 bases, and 10 bases lay outside the gene matches. This CDR3 has 16 residues.